Below, 13 T cell receptor beta chains from the same sample are listed, as sequenced in a study of T cells expressing NK-cell markers. TCRdb reanalyzed the 5' RACE reads and collapses them to one entry per CDR3 protein, without DNA. This sample carries about 260,000 distinct CDR3 sequences, with about 0.4% going to the ten biggest clones. Source material: blood T cells: a sorted CD56 or NKG2C T cell subset, CD4+ or CD8+ T cells, or bulk PBMC T cells (not recorded which). The receptors shown here come from a young man in good health.

V and J are TRBV12-3 or TRBV12-4 and TRBJ1-2; absent DNA, TCRdb's TRBD1 call cannot be checked. The CDR3 has 12 residues. The CDR3 reads CASSDSNYGYTF.

This chain links TRBV5-4 with TRBJ1-6; TCRdb gives TRBD1 as the D gene, but with no DNA this cannot be confirmed. This CDR3 spans 19 amino acids. CDR1 and CDR2 from the germline V gene are SGHNT and YYREEE (reference sequence). The CDR3 loop is CASSLKTGIGSFWNSPLHF.

The V call is TRBV29-1, the J call TRBJ2-1; TCRdb reports TRBD1, a call that lacks DNA to check it against. CDR3 length: 15 residues. Germline V gives CDR1 SQVTM, CDR2 ANQGSEA. CDR3 sequence: CSGSSGTGDRNEQFF.

The V gene is TRBV4-2, the J gene TRBJ2-1; absent DNA, TCRdb's TRBD2 call cannot be checked. Per germline, CDR1 LGHNA and CDR2 YNFKEQ. The CDR3 spans 16 residues. CDR3 protein: CASSQLTSGFDNEQFF.

V and J are TRBV5-8 and TRBJ1-5; absent DNA, TCRdb's TRBD1 call cannot be checked. Germline V lookup: CDR1 SGHTS, CDR2 YDEGEE. The CDR3 contains 17 residues. This chain's CDR3 is CASSFGGAPLGIQPQHF.

This sequence joins TRBV7-2 and TRBJ2-5; TCRdb reports TRBD2, a call that lacks DNA to check it against. This CDR3 is built from 14 residues. In germline, CDR1 is SGHTA, CDR2 FQGNSA. The chain's CDR3 is CASKPTSDGETQYF. Full variable domain (outside the CDR3, taken from reference TRBV7-2 and TRBJ2-5): GAGVSQSPSNKVTEKGKDVELRCDPISGHTALYWYRQSLGQGLEFLIYFQGNSAPDKSGLPSDRFSAERTGGSVSTLTIQRTQQEDSAVYLCASKPTSDGETQYFGPGTRLLVL.

The chain recombines TRBV6-1 with TRBJ2-4; TCRdb designates TRBD1, a call that cannot be tested without DNA. This CDR3 comprises 13 residues. Germline CDR1 is MNHNS and CDR2 is SASEGT. The CDR3 loop reads CASRRQGGNIQYF.

V usage is TRBV5-1 and J usage is TRBJ2-1; TCRdb lists TRBD1, though no DNA is available to test this call. Germline V gene lookup returns CDR1 SGHRS and CDR2 YFSETQ. CDR3 length equals 16 residues. Here the CDR3 reads CASSFLGTGPHNEQFF.

The genes are TRBV6-1 and TRBJ2-1; as DNA is missing, the TRBD2 call by TCRdb cannot be tested. The CDR3 runs 19 residues. Looked up from germline, CDR1 is MNHNS and CDR2 is SASEGT. CDR3 residues: CASVLIGLAGAAWYNEQFF.

The chain recombines TRBV18 with TRBJ2-6; the D gene TCRdb calls, TRBD1, cannot be checked with no DNA. The CDR3 contains 17 residues. Germline assignment: CDR1 KGHSH and CDR2 LQKENI. This chain's CDR3 is CASSAIQGDSGANVLTF.

This chain links TRBV20-1 with TRBJ2-1; TCRdb indicates TRBD2, and absent DNA this call remains unverified. CDR3 size: 16 residues. Germline V lookup: CDR1 DFQATT, CDR2 SNEGSKA (reference sequence). The CDR3 is CSARDPRAGAYNEQFF.

CDR3 sequence: CASRPRIGGEQFF. This chain uses TRBV7-8 with TRBJ2-1; the TCRdb call, TRBD1, lacks DNA for checking. Germline-derived CDR1 and CDR2 are SGHVS and FQNEAQ. The CDR3 is made up of 13 amino acids.

The chain combines TRBV20-1 with TRBJ2-3; lacking DNA, the TRBD2 call made by TCRdb goes unchecked. The CDR3 is 13 amino acids. Germline V lookup: CDR1 DFQATT, CDR2 SNEGSKA (reference sequence). CDR3 amino acids: CSASPGGSNTQYF.